These 16 T cell receptor beta chains came from one sample sequenced in a study of T cell clonality in common variable immunodeficiency. Using immunoSEQ multiplex PCR, the repertoire was profiled, and TCRdb retains in-frame clones only, with some absent. This sample carries 50,000 to 60,000 clones, none of them present only once. Input material: peripheral blood mononuclear cells. The source is a person aged 18 to 75 in good health.

This clone has just a few counts. The read stops 3 residues short of the end of the CDR3; the missing end is completed from the germline J gene. This same CDR3 is encoded by further DNA sequences in the sample. The chain joins TRBV2 to TRBJ1-2, with D possibly matching TRBD1 (5 bases). Germline V gives CDR1 SNHLY, CDR2 FYNNEI. CDR3 length: 14 amino acids. V was pared by 6 bases and J by 4 bases, with 15 bases between. The sequenced CDR3 bases are TGTGCCAGCAGGGGGGGTGAGCGTACCTATGGC. Encoded protein: CASRGGERTYG. The full CDR3 is CASRGGERTYGYTF.

This clone has just a few counts. Read data end 3 residues before the CDR3 end; the end is taken from the germline J gene. The chain recombines TRBV20-1 with TRBJ2-3, with 8 bases lining up with TRBD1. The CDR3 spans 17 residues. Germline V gene lookup returns CDR1 DFQATT and CDR2 SNEGSKA (reference sequence). The CDR3 DNA, read in part, is TGCAGTGCTCCTCGGACAGGGAGCCCGTCCAGGCAAGAGACG. It yields the protein CSAPRTGSPSRQET. The full CDR3 sequence reads CSAPRTGSPSRQETQYF.

Ten or more counts support this clone. The missing CDR3 end, 3 residues past where the read stops, is filled in from the germline J gene. V and J are TRBV5-1 and TRBJ2-3, with TRBD2 as a possible D gene (6 bases). V shed 2 bases and J shed 3 bases, with 7 bases lying between them. CDR1 SGHRS and CDR2 YFSETQ come from the germline V gene. The CDR3 is 13 residues long. CDR3 DNA, as far as it was read: TGCGCCAGCAGCTTAGGAGGGACAGATACG. Protein: CASSLGGTDT. The entire CDR3 sequence reads CASSLGGTDTQYF.

This clone occurred many times. The missing CDR3 end, 3 residues past where the read stops, is filled in from the germline J gene. This rearrangement joins TRBV20-1 to TRBJ2-2, with D possibly TRBD1 on 5 matching bases. The CDR3 loop spans 17 amino acids. Per the germline V gene, CDR1 is DFQATT and CDR2 is SNEGSKA (reference sequence). CDR3 region: CSAPGPSGLATNEKLFF. The DNA read from the CDR3 is TGCAGTGCTCCGGGCCCCTCAGGGCTTGCAACTAATGAAAAG.

This clone was counted between two and nine times. The CDR3 is cut off 3 residues early in the read; its end comes from the germline J gene. The chain joins TRBV18 to TRBJ2-1; 13 bases agree with TRBD2. CDR1 is KGHSH, CDR2 LQKENI, per germline. The CDR3 is made up of 15 amino acids. V gave up 5 bases and J gave up 8 bases; unmatched junction bases: 6. The CDR3 DNA, read in part, is TGTGCCAGCTCAGTGACTAGCGGGGGGCCGGATGAG. Amino acids: CASSVTSGGPDE. The complete CDR3 reads CASSVTSGGPDEQFF.

This clone was observed many times. The sequenced fragment ends 3 residues before the CDR3 boundary, so the rest is inferred from the germline J gene. This chain joins TRBV20-1 and TRBJ1-5, with D possibly matching TRBD1 (5 bases). This CDR3 is built from 14 residues. The V and J ends lost 1 base and 0 bases respectively, with 7 bases between them. Germline CDR1 and CDR2: DFQATT and SNEGSKA (reference sequence). The CDR3 loop reads CSARAGGSNQPQHF. The sequenced part of the CDR3 DNA is TGCAGTGCTAGAGCGGGGGGTAGCAATCAGCCC.

There are many counts of this clone. The read falls 3 residues short of the CDR3 end, and the missing part is taken from the germline J gene. The chain has TRBV20-1 and TRBJ2-3, with D possibly matching TRBD2 (6 bases). The V end was cut by 5 bases, the J end by 4 bases, with 22 bases between. The CDR3 sequence is 16 residues long. In germline, CDR1 is DFQATT, CDR2 SNEGSKA (reference sequence). Incomplete CDR3 DNA: TGCAGTGCTTCTCGGTGGGGTCGGGGAGGTCCAGATACG. Translating it yields CSASRWGRGGPDT. The whole CDR3 reads CSASRWGRGGPDTQYF.

This clone was detected only a few times. CDR3 loop: CASSTSGIYNEQFF. The covered CDR3 bases are TGCGCCAGCAGTACTAGCGGGATCTACAATGAG. This chain joins TRBV10-2 and TRBJ2-1, with TRBD2 identical over 10 bases. With the read ending 3 residues before the CDR3 end, the germline J gene is used to fill in that end. CDR3 length equals 14 residues. The V gene's germline CDR1 is WSHSY and CDR2 SAAADI. V trimming: 5 bases; J trimming: 3 bases; junction bases outside the gene matches: 1.

This clone was observed a few times. Read data end 3 residues before the CDR3 end; the end is taken from the germline J gene. The rearrangement uses TRBV18 and TRBJ1-2, with 11 bases matching TRBD1. This CDR3 has 14 residues. Germline CDR1 and CDR2: KGHSH and LQKENI. The CDR3 sequence is CASSPGQGADDYTF. The part of the CDR3 DNA that was read is TGTGCCAGCTCTCCCGGACAGGGGGCCGACGAC.

This clone was found many times. Coverage ceases 3 residues before the CDR3 finishes, and the germline J gene fills in the end. The genes are TRBV19 and TRBJ1-6; 8 nucleotides match TRBD1. This CDR3 spans 21 amino acids. V gave up 6 bases and J gave up 0 bases; unmatched junction bases: 19. Germline CDR1 LNHDA, CDR2 SQIVND (reference sequence). The CDR3 here is CASSPSGQGGRGSSYNSPLHF. The DNA read from the CDR3 is TGTGCCAGTAGCCCGTCCGGACAGGGCGGGAGGGGTAGCTCCTATAATTCACCC.

This clone was seen only a few times. The CDR3 end lies 3 residues beyond the end of the read and is filled in from the germline J gene. The rearrangement links TRBV18 to TRBJ1-4; the D is unclear. The CDR3 runs to 15 residues. In germline, CDR1 is KGHSH, CDR2 LQKENI. The V gene lost 1 base and the J gene lost 5 bases, with 11 bases spanning the gap. The CDR3 loop is CASSPQEGLNEKLFF. CDR3 bases read: TGTGCCAGCTCACCACAGGAGGGCCTCAATGAAAAA.

This clone was found many times. The read gets to within 3 residues of the CDR3 end, and the germline J gene fills in the rest. This sequence joins TRBV20-1 and TRBJ2-7; D might be TRBD2 (6 bases). This CDR3 is built from 14 residues. Germline-derived CDR1 and CDR2 are DFQATT and SNEGSKA (reference sequence). Trimming took off 6 bases at V and 3 bases at J, with 18 bases between the two ends. The CDR3 protein is CSARKRVPIYEQYF. CDR3 DNA (partial): TGCAGTGCCAGAAAGCGGGTCCCCATCTACGAG.

This clone was observed at least ten times. Read coverage stops 3 residues before the CDR3 terminus; the germline J gene supplies the remainder. The chain combines TRBV29-1 with TRBJ2-1; weak D call: TRBD2 (6 bases). Looked up from germline, CDR1 is SQVTM and CDR2 is ANQGSEA. Trimming removed 0 bases from V and 4 bases from J, with 16 bases in between. There are 16 residues in the CDR3. The CDR3 DNA, read in part, is TGCAGCGTTGAAGATCTAATAGCGGATGGGTACAATGAG. Protein sequence: CSVEDLIADGYNE. The full CDR3 reads CSVEDLIADGYNEQFF.

Ten or more counts support this clone. The read comes to an end 3 residues before the CDR3 does, leaving the germline J gene to fill in the end. The chain is built from TRBV5-8 and TRBJ1-2; 9 bases fit TRBD1. This CDR3 is 13 amino acids long. The ends lost 7 bases at V and 6 bases at J; junction bases unmatched: 7. Per the germline V gene, CDR1 is SGHTS and CDR2 is YDEGEE. The CDR3 bases that were read are TGTGCCAGCGCGAAAAGACAGGGGGATGGC. Amino acid sequence: CASAKRQGDG. The CDR3, in full, reads CASAKRQGDGYTF.

This clone was seen many times. The CDR3 end is not reached by the read, which stops 3 residues before it; the germline J gene fills it in. The rearrangement uses TRBV20-1 and TRBJ2-7, with a possible D match to TRBD2 (5 bases). CDR1 is DFQATT and CDR2 is SNEGSKA in the germline V gene (reference sequence). CDR3 length: 11 amino acids. The V gene lost 6 bases and the J gene lost 3 bases, with 9 bases spanning the gap. The chain's CDR3 is CSAATSYEQYF. The part of the CDR3 DNA that was read is TGCAGTGCCGCAACTAGCTACGAG.

This clone occurred many times. The CDR3 is cut off 3 residues early in the read; its end comes from the germline J gene. This chain uses TRBV29-1 with TRBJ1-2; D gene uncertain. CDR1 and CDR2 (germline): SQVTM, ANQGSEA. The CDR3 has 12 residues. Partial CDR3 DNA: TGCAGCGTTCTCGCGGGCGATAGGGGC. Translated, it gives CSVLAGDRG. From start to end, the CDR3 is CSVLAGDRGYTF.